This T cell receptor (beta chain) is drawn from a study of patients and donors after allogeneic stem cell transplantation. One entry per CDR3 protein, called by TCRdb with MiXCR from the RT-PCR reads. The sample lists approximately 170,000 distinct CDR3 sequences; roughly 30% were seen once. With 4 bases clipped from V and 12 bases from J, the junction kept 11 bases outside the gene matches. Per the germline V gene, CDR1 is SGHAT and CDR2 is FQDESV (reference sequence). This CDR3 contains 13 residues. The TCR sequence derives from a human donor who was either an allogeneic HSCT recipient or a stem cell or donor lymphocyte infusion donor (not recorded which). It is not recorded whose cells these are; they may come from a transplant donor. The chain links TRBV11-1 to TRBJ2-5; 7 bases match TRBD2. The material sequenced was blood, either unsorted or a sorted T cell fraction (not recorded which). Here the CDR3 DNA reads TGTGCCAGCAGCTCCCGACCGGGGACTACAGAGTACTTC. Its translation is CASSSRPGTTEYF.